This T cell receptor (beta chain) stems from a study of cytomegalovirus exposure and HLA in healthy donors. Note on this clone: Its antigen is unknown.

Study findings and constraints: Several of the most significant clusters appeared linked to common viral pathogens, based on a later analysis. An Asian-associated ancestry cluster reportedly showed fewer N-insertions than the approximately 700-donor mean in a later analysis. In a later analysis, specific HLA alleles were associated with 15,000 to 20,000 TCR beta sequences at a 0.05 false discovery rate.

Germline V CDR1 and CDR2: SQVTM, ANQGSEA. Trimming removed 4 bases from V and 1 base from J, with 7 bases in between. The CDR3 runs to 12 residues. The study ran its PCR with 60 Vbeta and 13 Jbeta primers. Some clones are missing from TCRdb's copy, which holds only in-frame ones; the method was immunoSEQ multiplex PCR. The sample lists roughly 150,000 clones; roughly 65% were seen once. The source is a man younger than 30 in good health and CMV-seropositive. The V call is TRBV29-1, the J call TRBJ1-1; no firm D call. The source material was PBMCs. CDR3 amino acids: CSVGLRNTEAFF. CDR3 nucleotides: TGCAGCGTTGGCCTAAGGAACACTGAAGCTTTCTTT.